This TCR beta chain derives from a study of vaccination and CD4 T cells after COVID-19 (dated by TCRdb to between 2021 and 2024). About the full investigation: Convalescent patients had a positive SARS-CoV-2 result on nasal swab PCR, and of these patients, several had mild disease and one had severe disease. The convalescent cohort included six males and four females, with two Hispanic individuals, seven Caucasians, two Asians and one multiracial person. A few convalescent patients gave samples both early after vaccination (day 14) and late after vaccination (days 161 to 241). Control cultures received a CEFX viral epitope pool as the positive control, an HIV-1 Nef peptide pool as the negative control, or no peptide. Each participant got two doses of either the Pfizer-BioNTech BNT162b2 vaccine (n=8) or the Moderna mRNA-1273 vaccine (n=2). In ten to eleven COVID-19 convalescent patients and a few infection-naive healthy vaccine recipients, the spike-specific CD4+ TCR repertoire before mRNA vaccination was compared with the repertoire after mRNA vaccination. Post-vaccine blood samples were taken a median of around 70 days after the second vaccine dose, with a range of about 13 to 250 days. Post-COVID blood samples were collected from convalescent patients a median of roughly 100 days after diagnosis, with a range of about 30 to 170 days. The cultures were stimulated with overlapping spike peptide pools from SARS-CoV-2 and from the common cold coronaviruses HCoV-NL63, HCoV-OC43 and HCoV-229E.

The library was built by means of PCR. At the Johns Hopkins FTIC core, DNA from the cultured CD4+ T cells underwent TCR sequencing with the Oncomine TCR Beta short-read assay. Genomic DNA was extracted from the cultured CD4+ T cells with the QIAamp micro DNA kit. Oncomine TCR Beta libraries from cultured CD4+ T cells were pooled using unique dual indexes and sequenced on an Illumina iSeq 100. As for the authors' bioinformatics: Non-productive sequences were filtered out, and CDR3s that did not start with C, did not end with F or W, or were shorter than 7 amino acids were discarded. Antigen-specific clonotypes were identified using the MANAFEST web application through comparison of peptide-stimulated wells with reference and other culture wells. An FDR below 0.05, an odds ratio above 5, and a productive frequency above 0.1% in at least two of three replicate wells were required for clones to be considered positive. A clonotype counted as cross-reactive if it showed significant expansion both in the SARS-CoV-2 spike wells and in at least one common cold coronavirus spike condition. Using R version 3.6.1, CDR3 homology was evaluated through Levenshtein distances (stringdist) along with unrooted phylogenetic trees (ape). TCRdb ran its own pipeline on the public reads, namely fastp trimming at Q25 and MiXCR clone calling, and kept in-frame beta chains. Every CDR3 protein is listed once, alongside the most common genes and DNA of its rows. These V and J calls originate from TCRdb's pipeline instead of the authors' own analysis. This sample holds about 16,000 distinct CDR3 sequences; roughly 40% were observed only once. The top ten clones comprise roughly 15% of the sample.

From the germline V gene, CDR1 is MDHEN and CDR2 is SYDVKM. Its CDR3 holds 15 amino acids, cysteine through phenylalanine. Just CDR3 DNA is preserved here, 45 bases in frame from base 1. The junction carries 18 bases between V and J, which are trimmed by 2 bases and 7 bases respectively. Broader findings and caveats from the paper: Among the post-vaccine SARS-CoV-2-reactive clones in convalescent patients, a median about 87% showed up only after vaccination, which suggests vaccine-specific priming. The study included relatively few convalescent patients and did not analyze early timepoints after natural infection. Although the median number of SARS-CoV-2-reactive clonotypes went up from some 23 after infection to approximately 40 after vaccination, the increase was not significant. Nearly all vaccine-specific clones in convalescent patients (304 of 307) were mono-reactive for SARS-CoV-2 spike rather than cross-reactive with common cold coronaviruses.

The table lists this clonotype with a few counts. Its antigen specificity is not known. Nothing much larger sits one base from this clone, and base qualities are not available. Explained via the paper, the time point label denotes: late sampling 161 to 241 days after vaccination in a few convalescent patients. Interpreted using the paper, the treatment or condition label stands for: roughly 10-day PBMC culture with coronavirus spike peptide pools or control peptides (ViraFEST assay). To expand antigen-specific T cells with peptide pools and then pick out the expanded clonotypes through TCR sequencing, the study relied on the ViraFEST assay. Positive SARS-CoV-2 PCR tests in the convalescent patients dated from March to December 2020, before Alpha, Beta and Delta variants emerged in the United States. Each well held 2 million to 2.5 million PBMCs cultured with roughly 9.2 ug/ml peptide pools in IMDM containing approximately 5% human AB serum and around 9 IU/ml IL-2. Half of the culture medium was replaced with fresh IL-2-containing medium on days 3 and 7. CD4+ T cells were isolated after around 9 days of culture through negative selection using the EasySep CD4+ T cell isolation kit. Ficoll-Paque Plus gradient centrifugation was used to isolate PBMCs from whole blood, and the isolated PBMCs were then either used fresh or cryopreserved at -140C. Culture conditions were generally each tested in triplicate wells.

The TCR was taken from a human donor who had recovered from COVID-19. Sample: CD4+ T cells from blood, cultured in vitro, taken about 7 months after SARS-CoV-2 vaccination. The sequence is built from TRBV28 and TRBJ2-7; the D segment is perhaps TRBD1 or TRBD2, each sharing 5 matched bases. The bases read TGTGCCAGCAGTTTACGGGGACGGCTTCTAATGGAGCAGTACTTC. Its protein product is CASSLRGRLLMEQYF.